A selection of T cell receptor beta chains follows, all from one sample in a study of siplizumab effects on memory and regulatory T cells. Generated by immunoSEQ multiplex PCR, the TCRdb table keeps only in-frame clones and is missing some. The repertoire holds roughly 100,000 clones, with around 95% as singletons. Sequencing was carried out using naive CD4+ T cells sorted from blood. The receptor set was obtained from a human donor in good health. The CDR3 runs from the conserved cysteine through the conserved F or W. Fields, in order: J gene, D gene, V gene, clone size, CDR3 protein, CDR3 DNA. A D gene is named only where the DNA matches it firmly. Clone size appears in some rows only: once, few, many, or a class for an expanded clone.

j_call: TRBJ1-1
d_call: -
v_call: TRBV14
clone_size: few
cdr3_aa: CASSQVNSNTEAFF
cdr3_nt: TGTGCCAGCAGCCAAGTGAATAGTAACACTGAAGCTTTCTTT

j_call: TRBJ1-3
d_call: TRBD1
v_call: TRBV7-6
clone_size: -
cdr3_aa: CAVQGAMGNTIYF
cdr3_nt: TGTGCCGTACAGGGGGCGATGGGAAACACCATATATTTT

j_call: TRBJ2-7
d_call: -
v_call: TRBV7-2
clone_size: once
cdr3_aa: CASGSGGSPYEQYF
cdr3_nt: TGTGCCAGCGGATCCGGGGGTAGTCCCTACGAGCAGTACTTC

j_call: TRBJ1-1
d_call: -
v_call: TRBV5-4
clone_size: once
cdr3_aa: CASSLDQMNTEAFF
cdr3_nt: TGTGCCAGCAGCTTGGACCAGATGAACACTGAAGCTTTCTTT

j_call: TRBJ2-7
d_call: -
v_call: TRBV7-8
clone_size: -
cdr3_aa: CASSLGWDLPYEQYF
cdr3_nt: TGTGCCAGCAGCTTAGGGTGGGACTTACCCTACGAGCAGTACTTC

j_call: TRBJ2-2
d_call: TRBD2
v_call: TRBV19
clone_size: -
cdr3_aa: CASSIEGLAGTGGELFF
cdr3_nt: TGTGCCAGTAGTATAGAGGGACTAGCGGGGACGGGCGGGGAGCTGTTTTTT

j_call: TRBJ1-1
d_call: -
v_call: TRBV25-1
clone_size: -
cdr3_aa: CASSEYADRNTEAFF
cdr3_nt: TGTGCCAGCAGTGAATACGCGGACAGGAACACTGAAGCTTTCTTT

j_call: TRBJ1-6
d_call: TRBD1
v_call: TRBV4-1
clone_size: -
cdr3_aa: CASSIPDRTGFSPLHF
cdr3_nt: TGCGCCAGCAGCATACCGGACAGGACAGGGTTTTCACCCCTCCACTTT

j_call: TRBJ2-5
d_call: -
v_call: TRBV13
clone_size: -
cdr3_aa: CASSLQQEVLSGGTQYF
cdr3_nt: TGTGCCAGCAGCTTACAACAAGAGGTTCTCTCTGGAGGGACCCAGTACTTC

j_call: TRBJ2-7
d_call: -
v_call: TRBV5-1
clone_size: -
cdr3_aa: CASSLGSSMTSYEQYF
cdr3_nt: TGCGCCAGCAGCTTGGGTAGCAGCATGACCTCCTACGAGCAGTACTTC

j_call: TRBJ1-1
d_call: TRBD1
v_call: TRBV19
clone_size: -
cdr3_aa: CASRTGTGFGEAFF
cdr3_nt: TGTGCCAGTAGGACCGGGACAGGCTTTGGTGAAGCTTTCTTT

j_call: TRBJ2-7
d_call: -
v_call: TRBV6-7
clone_size: -
cdr3_aa: CASSYSNPRQPYEQYF
cdr3_nt: TGTGCCAGCAGTTACTCGAACCCGCGACAGCCCTACGAGCAGTACTTC

j_call: TRBJ2-2
d_call: -
v_call: TRBV30
clone_size: -
cdr3_aa: CAWSVRGGGELFF
cdr3_nt: TGTGCCTGGAGTGTACGGGGAGGTGGGGAGCTGTTTTTT

j_call: TRBJ1-1
d_call: -
v_call: TRBV28
clone_size: -
cdr3_aa: CASSWEFGREGTEAFF
cdr3_nt: TGTGCCAGCAGTTGGGAGTTTGGCAGGGAGGGCACTGAAGCTTTCTTT

j_call: TRBJ2-7
d_call: -
v_call: TRBV9
clone_size: -
cdr3_aa: CASSVDPVSAYEQYF
cdr3_nt: TGTGCCAGCAGCGTAGACCCAGTTTCCGCCTACGAGCAGTACTTC

j_call: TRBJ1-6
d_call: -
v_call: TRBV10-1
clone_size: -
cdr3_aa: CASSERTANSPLHF
cdr3_nt: TGCGCCAGCAGTGAAAGGACTGCAAATTCACCCCTCCACTTT

j_call: TRBJ1-5
d_call: TRBD1
v_call: TRBV28
clone_size: -
cdr3_aa: CASSHHTGEMGQPQHF
cdr3_nt: TGTGCCAGCAGTCACCACACAGGGGAGATGGGTCAGCCCCAGCATTTT

j_call: TRBJ2-7
d_call: TRBD1
v_call: TRBV6-5
clone_size: -
cdr3_aa: CASSGDRGGEQYF
cdr3_nt: TGTGCCAGCAGTGGTGACAGGGGCGGCGAGCAGTACTTC

j_call: TRBJ2-1
d_call: TRBD2
v_call: TRBV4-1
clone_size: -
cdr3_aa: CASSQVGGRGSYNEQFF
cdr3_nt: TGCGCCAGCAGCCAAGTAGGAGGGAGGGGTAGTTACAATGAGCAGTTCTTC

j_call: TRBJ2-1
d_call: TRBD1
v_call: TRBV7-7
clone_size: -
cdr3_aa: CASSQGTDYNEQFF
cdr3_nt: TGTGCCAGCAGCCAGGGGACAGACTACAATGAGCAGTTCTTC

j_call: TRBJ2-7
d_call: -
v_call: TRBV18
clone_size: -
cdr3_aa: CASSPGWGASYEQYF
cdr3_nt: TGTGCCAGCTCACCAGGGTGGGGGGCCTCCTACGAGCAGTACTTC

j_call: TRBJ2-5
d_call: -
v_call: TRBV4-1
clone_size: -
cdr3_aa: CASSQALSETQYF
cdr3_nt: TGCGCCAGCAGCCAAGCCCTTAGTGAGACCCAGTACTTC

j_call: TRBJ2-3
d_call: -
v_call: TRBV18
clone_size: -
cdr3_aa: CASSALQQGSTDTQYF
cdr3_nt: TGTGCCAGCTCAGCCCTCCAACAGGGTAGCACAGATACGCAGTATTTT

j_call: TRBJ2-2
d_call: -
v_call: TRBV28
clone_size: -
cdr3_aa: CATKETATYVGAGELFF
cdr3_nt: TGTGCCACCAAAGAGACAGCGACCTACGTAGGGGCCGGGGAGCTGTTTTTT

j_call: TRBJ1-5
d_call: -
v_call: TRBV11-2
clone_size: once
cdr3_aa: CASSLGPDTTWPQHF
cdr3_nt: TGTGCCAGCAGCTTAGGACCAGACACTACTTGGCCCCAGCATTTT

j_call: TRBJ1-2
d_call: TRBD1
v_call: TRBV19
clone_size: -
cdr3_aa: CASTKGQTYGYTF
cdr3_nt: TGTGCCAGTACCAAGGGACAGACCTATGGCTACACCTTC

j_call: TRBJ2-3
d_call: TRBD1
v_call: TRBV7-9
clone_size: -
cdr3_aa: CASSRGQATDTQYF
cdr3_nt: TGTGCCAGCAGCAGAGGACAGGCCACAGATACGCAGTATTTT

j_call: TRBJ1-5
d_call: -
v_call: TRBV11-2
clone_size: -
cdr3_aa: CASSLFVGSNQPQHF
cdr3_nt: TGTGCCAGCAGCTTATTCGTCGGGAGCAATCAGCCCCAGCATTTT

j_call: TRBJ2-6
d_call: TRBD1
v_call: TRBV18
clone_size: -
cdr3_aa: CASSPLTGGSSGANVLTF
cdr3_nt: TGTGCCAGCTCACCACTGACAGGGGGGAGCTCTGGGGCCAACGTCCTGACTTTC

j_call: TRBJ2-5
d_call: -
v_call: TRBV30
clone_size: -
cdr3_aa: CAWNPRAETQYF
cdr3_nt: TGTGCCTGGAACCCGAGGGCGGAGACCCAGTACTTC

j_call: TRBJ2-3
d_call: -
v_call: TRBV9
clone_size: -
cdr3_aa: CASSVAGITDTQYF
cdr3_nt: TGTGCCAGCAGCGTAGCAGGGATCACAGATACGCAGTATTTT

j_call: TRBJ2-5
d_call: -
v_call: TRBV20-1
clone_size: -
cdr3_aa: CSASDGETQYF
cdr3_nt: TGCAGTGCATCGGACGGTGAGACCCAGTACTTC

j_call: TRBJ1-1
d_call: -
v_call: TRBV6-5
clone_size: -
cdr3_aa: CASSYSSGGEAFF
cdr3_nt: TGTGCCAGCAGTTACTCATCGGGGGGTGAAGCTTTCTTT

j_call: TRBJ1-4
d_call: -
v_call: TRBV19
clone_size: -
cdr3_aa: CASSIDRGVDPGEKLFF
cdr3_nt: TGTGCCAGTAGTATAGATCGCGGGGTGGATCCGGGTGAAAAACTGTTTTTT

j_call: TRBJ2-7
d_call: -
v_call: TRBV6-1
clone_size: -
cdr3_aa: CASSGGFAETYEQYF
cdr3_nt: TGTGCCAGCAGTGGGGGTTTCGCCGAAACCTACGAGCAGTACTTC

j_call: TRBJ1-3
d_call: -
v_call: TRBV30
clone_size: -
cdr3_aa: CAWSVLDSLSGNTIYF
cdr3_nt: TGTGCCTGGAGTGTACTTGACAGTCTCTCTGGAAACACCATATATTTT

j_call: TRBJ2-6
d_call: -
v_call: TRBV6-1
clone_size: -
cdr3_aa: CASSEDRSGANVLTF
cdr3_nt: TGTGCCAGCAGTGAAGACCGCTCTGGGGCCAACGTCCTGACTTTC

j_call: TRBJ2-4
d_call: TRBD2
v_call: TRBV9
clone_size: -
cdr3_aa: CASSPGGGINIQYF
cdr3_nt: TGTGCCAGCAGCCCGGGCGGGGGGATAAACATTCAGTACTTC